The present entry profiles one T cell receptor (beta chain) with its context. Its antigen is still unknown. One base away there is no much larger clone; base qualities are not given. Other DNA variants within this sample encode the same CDR3. Inclusive of the bounding cysteine and phenylalanine, the CDR3 is 11 residues long. Here the CDR3 DNA is all that survives: 33 bases in frame from base 1. From a lookup of the germline V gene (reference sequence), CDR1 and CDR2 are DFQATT and SNEGSKA. Cut back by 3 bases and 4 bases, the V and J ends lie 6 bases apart. This specimen comes from a study of cytomegalovirus exposure and HLA in healthy donors (dated by TCRdb to about 2017). In the study overall: An earlier analysis of approximately 640 of the donors reported approximately 290 Gb of sequence data and around 110 million unique TCR beta sequences from 150 million to 200 million T cells. An early release that covered roughly 600 HLA-typed donors contained 300 to 350 gigabases of sequencing data and roughly 84 million unique TCR sequences. Of the roughly 400 genotyped donors, approximately 83% fell in the genetic ancestry cluster associated with self-reported Caucasian donors. The aim of the study was to test whether cataloging public T cell receptors could identify signatures of past pathogen exposure. The study profiled the T cell repertoires of more than 500 subjects by immunosequencing and related them to cytomegalovirus serostatus. In addition to the first cohort of hundreds of subjects, a separate validation cohort of 130 or so different subjects was used. To predict cytomegalovirus infection status, the study combined high-throughput TCR immunosequencing, statistical association of individual TCRs with disease status, and machine learning. A later analysis re-examined previously published TCR beta repertoires from about 670 donors and added high-resolution HLA genotyping to investigate patterns of TCR occurrence. The later analysis used no new phenotypic data to find candidate immune exposures, relying instead on TCR beta sequences and their occurrence across donors. An earlier analysis of some 500 of the donors applied high-throughput TCR beta sequencing to assess whether each TCR beta V gene segment acted as functional or pseudogenic. Donor age, sex, ethnicity and CMV serostatus were compiled together with the repertoire data. A later genetic analysis took genome-wide SNP genotypes for about three fifths of the 666 donors and used that subset as a discovery cohort. Every repertoire in the discovery cohort had been generated on one and the same sequencing platform. Both class I and class II loci were covered by HLA typing, at four-digit resolution. Typing coverage varied by locus: roughly 620-640 donors for A, B, C, DRB1 and DQB1; more than 500 for DQA1; 606 for DPA1; fewer than 480 for DPB1. A handful of DR-DQ haplotypes were handled as single units for association and clustering because linkage in the cohort was strong. On average, roughly 240,000 unique TCR beta nucleotide sequences were sequenced per donor among about 400 genotyped donors of the cohort, with 15% to 20% of those sequences being non-productive.

Results the study describes overall, beyond this receptor: The study listed approximately 150 TCR beta chains as associated with cytomegalovirus. Because HLA typing was missing for some donors at each locus, association tests included only the typed subset. Sequencing depth was assumed to be roughly uniform across donors in the presence/absence analyses, though that assumption may not hold. Linkage disequilibrium might explain the correlated functional status among segregating V segments, but an unknown experimental factor could not be excluded. In a later analysis, most CMV-associated TCR beta chains were found to appear HLA-restricted, with HLA associations seemingly driven largely by CMV exposure. About 17 rarely observed V segments, including chromosome 9 orphons, were excluded from the earlier analysis of almost 600 of the donors because counts were too low. A later analysis reported that several top co-occurrence clusters appeared linked to parvovirus B19, influenza, CMV and Epstein-Barr virus. Broadly in line with IMGT annotations, most TCR beta V segments showed up in productive rearrangements about 87% or about 30% of the time in an earlier analysis of around 600 of the donors. At a false discovery rate of 0.05, a later analysis linked roughly 17,000 TCR beta sequences to specific HLA alleles. The 87-base-pair reads could not distinguish some IMGT-functional V segments, including TRBV6-2 and TRBV6-3, so those segments were excluded. In a later analysis, HLA-associated TCR beta chains were found to be more clonally expanded and to have lower generation probabilities than equally common non-associated chains. A further reported finding was that TCR beta sequences accurately predicted the HLA-A and HLA-B alleles for most subjects in the first cohort. A later genetic analysis associated a missense DCLRE1C variant with V-gene and J-gene trimming of TCR beta chains, and an independent cohort replicated the association. According to the authors, the approach could potentially be generalized to other disease states and immunological phenotypes. Cytomegalovirus status was reported to be diagnosed by the classifier with high specificity and sensitivity in both the original and validation cohorts. CMV serostatus was the only immune exposure information available for the cohort. This cohort had only TCR beta chains sequenced, and the lack of alpha or paired-chain data limited which features could be detected. In vitro tests confirmed that three of the cytomegalovirus-associated TCR beta chains recognize cytomegalovirus antigens. Most TCR sequences were observed very rarely across donors, whereas some public TCRs were present in many individuals. Compared with the roughly 720-donor mean, donors in an Asian-associated ancestry cluster had fewer N-insertions in productive TCRs, according to a later genetic analysis. Strong co-occurrence of HLA alleles, especially DR and DQ, made assigning TCR associations to individual alleles difficult. In a later analysis, TCR association rates were found to vary across HLA loci, with the most associated TCRs seen for DRB1 alleles and the fewest for HLA-C alleles. The sequencing pipeline was judged likely to have produced a cluster of highly shared sequence variants as a technical artifact.

In total, 600 or so healthy bone marrow donors made up the cohort. All cohort members were sampled while nominally healthy, although unrecorded immune exposures were likely present. The donor was CMV seronegative and was included in the group of a few hundred seronegative cohort members. A peripheral blood sample was collected from each donor, and TCR beta sequencing was performed on peripheral blood mononuclear cells. The Qiagen DNeasy Blood Extraction Kit was used to extract genomic DNA from the blood cell samples. Libraries were prepared through the immunoSEQ multiplex PCR assay. The multiplex PCR relied on a mix of 60 forward primers for TCR Vbeta segments and 13 reverse primers for TCR Jbeta segments. Amplification of the CDR3 region of rearranged TCR beta genes was performed with a multiplex PCR assay on genomic DNA. The Illumina HiSeq System was used to sequence the amplified TCR beta libraries as 87-base-pair reads. The authors' pipeline ran thus. Across the 700 or so repertoires, a later analysis counted 75 million to 90 million unique TCR beta chains, some 11 million of which were shared by at least two donors. Raw reads were error-corrected and collapsed into unique sequences with a nearest-neighbor algorithm that merged closely related sequences to remove PCR and sequencing errors. To assign V, D and J gene segments, CDR3 sequences were aligned to IMGT reference sequences. For a sequence to be retained, at least a six-nucleotide match to both a V gene segment and a J gene segment was required. Rearrangements were classified as productive when the CDR3 lacked stop codons and remained in frame with V and J, and all other rearrangements were classified as non-productive. Following IMGT convention, CDR3 was defined as the stretch from the second conserved V-encoded cysteine up to the conserved J-encoded phenylalanine. The earlier analysis of fewer than 750 of the donors excluded sequences that lacked an unambiguous match to a single V gene segment. An earlier analysis of fewer than 650 of the donors classified V segments as functional when productive rearrangements were above 56.7% and as segregating when the standard deviation between donors was above 5%. To diagnose cytomegalovirus status from the catalog of TCR beta chain sequences, a statistical classification framework was built. In a later analysis, TCR nucleotide sequences were compared against IMGT/GENE-DB human TR gene sequences so that V and J genes could be assigned. Using the TCRdist pipeline, a later analysis assigned CDR3 sequences along with most-parsimonious VDJ recombination scenarios. In a later analysis, each TCR beta chain was defined by its CDR3 amino acid sequence together with its V-gene family, and reads lacking a unique V-gene family were excluded. As a way to deal with suspected cross-contamination and a sequencing artifact, a later analysis dropped approximately 570 nucleotide sequences that were highly shared and had low generation probability. In a later analysis, a clonal expansion index for each public chain was calculated from normalized within-repertoire ranks of inferred template counts. In a later analysis, generation probabilities were computed using a VDJ recombination model fitted to out-of-frame rearrangements, and the results were checked against IGoR. Hypergeometric tests were used in a later analysis to score TCR-TCR, TCR-HLA and TCR-CMV co-occurrence, with a repertoire-size bias correction applied to the TCR pairs. In a later analysis, false discovery rates were estimated by permuting HLA or CMV assignments 20 times. In a later analysis, co-occurring TCRs were grouped with DBSCAN, and TCRdist sequence similarity was added when clustering was performed within HLA-allele-positive subsets. Co-occurrence clustering excluded repertoires with fewer than 30,000 or more than 120,000 public chains, plus five with anomalous nucleotide sharing. TCRdb's version of the immuneACCESS table is confined to in-frame rearrangements and falls short of the full clone set. An unresolved V gene accounts for under half of the shortfall where checked; the remainder is of unknown origin. V and J calls and clone size are as listed in that table; D and trimming were resolved from the DNA. This sample lists about 110,000 clones; 65% to 85% were detected once. The ten largest account for approximately 2.4% of the sample.

Sequenced input: PBMCs. The TCR sequence derives from a man in his late teens or twenties in good health and CMV-seronegative. The chain is made from TRBV20-1 and TRBJ1-1, with the D gene not clear enough to name. The DNA reads TGCAGTGCTAGGGGCAGCACTGAAGCTTTCTTT. Translation gives CSARGSTEAFF.